This T cell receptor (beta chain) was sequenced in a study of molecular identifiers for immune sequencing clone quantification. Study-level information: Replicates partitioned RNA from approximately 20,000 or 100,000 naive CD8 cells into five parts, sequencing four. Regarding the study as a whole: Clones that had above 20 RNA copies took up over 99% of effector molecules but under 1% in naive cells.

The CDR3 consists of 16 residues. Germline V gene data show CDR1 as SQVTM and CDR2 as ANQGSEA. V lost 1 base and J lost 4, with 14 bases in between. This clonotype was observed many times. As yet, its antigen is unknown. From the PCR reads, TCRdb called clonotypes with MiXCR, one entry per CDR3 protein. The sample records some 320,000 distinct CDR3 sequences, around a fifth being singletons. The sequencing sample was made of naive CD8+ T cells from blood, with Jurkat cell RNA spiked in. This sample's subset: FACS-sorted CD8+CD4-CCR7+CD45RA+ naive T cells. The clonotype was recovered from a human donor in good health. Some libraries in this study had Jurkat cell RNA spiked in. The genes are TRBV29-1 and TRBJ2-6; D is undetermined. The CDR3 protein is CSVEARTLSGANVLTF. The DNA for the CDR3 is TGCAGCGTTGAAGCCCGAACCCTATCCGGGGCCAACGTCCTGACTTTC.